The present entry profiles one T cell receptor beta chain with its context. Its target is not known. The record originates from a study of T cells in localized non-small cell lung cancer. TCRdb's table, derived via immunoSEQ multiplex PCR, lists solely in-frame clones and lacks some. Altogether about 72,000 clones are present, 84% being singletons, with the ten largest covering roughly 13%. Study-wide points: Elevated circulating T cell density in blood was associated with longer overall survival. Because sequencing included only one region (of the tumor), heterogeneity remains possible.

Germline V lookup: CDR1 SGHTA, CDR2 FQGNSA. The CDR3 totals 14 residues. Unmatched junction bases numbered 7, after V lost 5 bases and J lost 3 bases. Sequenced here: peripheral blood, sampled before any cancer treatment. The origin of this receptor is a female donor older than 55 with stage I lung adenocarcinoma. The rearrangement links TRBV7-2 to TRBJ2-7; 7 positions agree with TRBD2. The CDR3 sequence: CASSLWGGSYEQYF. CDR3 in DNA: TGTGCCAGCAGCCTCTGGGGAGGGAGCTACGAGCAGTACTTC.